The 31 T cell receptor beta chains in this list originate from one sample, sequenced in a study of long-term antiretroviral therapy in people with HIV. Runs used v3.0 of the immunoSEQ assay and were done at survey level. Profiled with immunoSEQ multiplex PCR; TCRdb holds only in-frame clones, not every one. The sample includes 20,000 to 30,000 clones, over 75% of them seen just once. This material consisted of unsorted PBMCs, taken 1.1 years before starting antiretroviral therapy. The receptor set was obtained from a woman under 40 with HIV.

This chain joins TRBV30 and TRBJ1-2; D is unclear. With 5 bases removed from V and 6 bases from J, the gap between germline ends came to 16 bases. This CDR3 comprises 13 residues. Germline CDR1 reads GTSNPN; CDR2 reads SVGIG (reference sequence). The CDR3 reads CAWCYKLKDGYTF. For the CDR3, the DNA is TGTGCCTGGTGCTATAAATTGAAGGATGGCTACACCTTC.

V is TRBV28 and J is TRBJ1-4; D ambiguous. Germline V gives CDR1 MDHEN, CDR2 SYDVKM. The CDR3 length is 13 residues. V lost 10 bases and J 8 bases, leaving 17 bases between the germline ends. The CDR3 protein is CATQRTFDEKLFF. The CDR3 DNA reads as TGTGCCACACAGCGGACGTTTGACGAAAAACTGTTTTTT.

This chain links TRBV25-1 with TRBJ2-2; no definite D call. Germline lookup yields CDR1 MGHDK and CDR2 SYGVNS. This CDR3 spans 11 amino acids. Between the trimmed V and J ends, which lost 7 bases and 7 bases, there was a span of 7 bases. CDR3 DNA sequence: TGTGCCAGCAAGGGTAACGGGGAGCTGTTTTTT. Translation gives CASKGNGELFF.

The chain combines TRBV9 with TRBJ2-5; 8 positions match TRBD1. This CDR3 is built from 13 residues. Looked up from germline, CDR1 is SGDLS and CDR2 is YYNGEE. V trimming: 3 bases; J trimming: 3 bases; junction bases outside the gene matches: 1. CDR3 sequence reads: CASSADREETQYF. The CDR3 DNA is TGTGCCAGCAGCGCGGACAGGGAAGAGACCCAGTACTTC.

The CDR3 nucleotides read TGCGCCAGCAGCCCCACTGGGAGCGAGCAGTTCTTC. It encodes CASSPTGSEQFF. The V call is TRBV5-1, the J call TRBJ2-1; possible D gene TRBD2, 5 bases. CDR3 size: 12 residues. The germline V gene encodes CDR1 SGHRS and CDR2 YFSETQ. V was cut by 4 bases and J by 10 bases, with 12 bases left in between.

Here the CDR3 reads CASSLGVGQTQETQYF. The CDR3, as DNA: TGTGCCAGCAGCTTAGGTGTGGGACAGACACAAGAGACCCAGTACTTC. This chain uses TRBV7-9 with TRBJ2-5, with 7 bases identical to TRBD1. V was pared by 1 base and J by 2 bases, with 7 bases of the junction left unmatched. Germline values: CDR1 SEHNR, CDR2 FQNEAQ (reference sequence). This CDR3 is built from 16 residues.

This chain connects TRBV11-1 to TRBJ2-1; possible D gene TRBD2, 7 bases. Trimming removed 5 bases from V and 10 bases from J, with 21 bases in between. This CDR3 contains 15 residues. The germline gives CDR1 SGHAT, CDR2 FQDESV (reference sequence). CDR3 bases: TGTGCCAGCAGCCCTCCGGGGGGCGGGGGATGGGAGCAGTTCTTC. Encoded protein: CASSPPGGGGWEQFF.

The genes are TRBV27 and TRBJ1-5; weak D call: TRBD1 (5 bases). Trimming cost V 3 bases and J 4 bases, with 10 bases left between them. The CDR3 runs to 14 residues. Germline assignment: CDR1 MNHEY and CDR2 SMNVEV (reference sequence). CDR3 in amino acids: CASSFQGMNQPQHF. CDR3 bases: TGTGCCAGCAGTTTCCAGGGTATGAATCAGCCCCAGCATTTT.

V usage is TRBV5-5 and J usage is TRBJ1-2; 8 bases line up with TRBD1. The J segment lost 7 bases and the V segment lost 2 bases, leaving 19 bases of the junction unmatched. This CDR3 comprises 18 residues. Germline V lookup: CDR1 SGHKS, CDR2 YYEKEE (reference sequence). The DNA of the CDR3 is TGTGCCAGCAGCTTTTTAACGAGCAGGGGGCCCCTATTTTCTGGCTACACCTTC. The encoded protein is CASSFLTSRGPLFSGYTF.

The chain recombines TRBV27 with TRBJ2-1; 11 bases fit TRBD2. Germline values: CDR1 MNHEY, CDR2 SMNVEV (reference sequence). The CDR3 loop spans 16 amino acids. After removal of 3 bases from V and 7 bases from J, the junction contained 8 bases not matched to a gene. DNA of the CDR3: TGTGCCAGCAGTTTCCAGGGACTAGCGGCCCGTAATGAGCAGTTCTTC. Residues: CASSFQGLAARNEQFF.

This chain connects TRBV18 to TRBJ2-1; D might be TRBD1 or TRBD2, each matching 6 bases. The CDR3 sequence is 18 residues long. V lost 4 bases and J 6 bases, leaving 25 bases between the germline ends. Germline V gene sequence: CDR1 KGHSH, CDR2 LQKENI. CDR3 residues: CASSQSRAGGIATNEQFF. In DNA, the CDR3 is TGTGCCAGCTCACAATCACGGGCCGGGGGCATCGCGACCAATGAGCAGTTCTTC.

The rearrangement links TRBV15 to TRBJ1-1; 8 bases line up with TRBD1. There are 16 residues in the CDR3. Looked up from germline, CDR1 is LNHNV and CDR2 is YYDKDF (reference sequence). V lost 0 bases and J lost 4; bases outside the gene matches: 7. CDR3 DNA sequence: TGTGCCACCAGCAGAGAGTTCCAGGGGGCGCGCACTGAAGCTTTCTTT. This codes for CATSREFQGARTEAFF.

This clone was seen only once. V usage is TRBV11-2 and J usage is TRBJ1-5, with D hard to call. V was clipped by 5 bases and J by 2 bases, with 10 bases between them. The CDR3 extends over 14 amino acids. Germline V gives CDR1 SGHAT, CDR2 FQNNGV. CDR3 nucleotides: TGTGCCAGCAGCCGGGAACAGCGCAATCAGCCCCAGCATTTT. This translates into CASSREQRNQPQHF.

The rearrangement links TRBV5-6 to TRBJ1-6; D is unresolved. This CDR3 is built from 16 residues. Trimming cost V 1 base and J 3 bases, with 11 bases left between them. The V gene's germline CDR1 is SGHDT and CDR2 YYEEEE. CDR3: CASSLSVASYNSPLHF. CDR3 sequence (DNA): TGTGCCAGCAGCTTGAGTGTGGCCAGCTATAATTCACCCCTCCACTTT. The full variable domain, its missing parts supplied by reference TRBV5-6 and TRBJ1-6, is DAGVTQSPTHLIKTRGQQVTLRCSPKSGHDTVSWYQQALGQGPQFIFQYYEEEERQRGNFPDRFSGHQFPNYSSELNVNALLLGDSALYLCASSLSVASYNSPLHFGNGTRLTVT.

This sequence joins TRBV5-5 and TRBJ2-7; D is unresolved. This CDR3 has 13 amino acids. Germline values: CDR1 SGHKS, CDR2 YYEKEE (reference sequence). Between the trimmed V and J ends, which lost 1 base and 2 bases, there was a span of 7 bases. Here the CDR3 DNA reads TGTGCCAGCAGCTTGTGGGCCACCTACGAGCAGTACGTC. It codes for CASSLWATYEQYV.

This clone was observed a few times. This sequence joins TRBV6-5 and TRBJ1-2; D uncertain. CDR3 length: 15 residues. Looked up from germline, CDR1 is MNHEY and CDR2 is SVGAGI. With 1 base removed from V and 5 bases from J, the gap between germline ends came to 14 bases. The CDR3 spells CASSYFGRPEYGYTF. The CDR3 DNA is TGTGCCAGCAGTTACTTTGGCCGACCGGAATATGGCTACACCTTC.

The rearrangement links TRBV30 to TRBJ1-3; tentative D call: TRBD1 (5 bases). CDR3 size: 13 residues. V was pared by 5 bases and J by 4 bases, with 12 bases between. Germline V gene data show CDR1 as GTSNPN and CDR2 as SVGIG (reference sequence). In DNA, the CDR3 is TGTGCCTGGGACAGCAAGTCAGGAAACACCATATATTTT. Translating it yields CAWDSKSGNTIYF.

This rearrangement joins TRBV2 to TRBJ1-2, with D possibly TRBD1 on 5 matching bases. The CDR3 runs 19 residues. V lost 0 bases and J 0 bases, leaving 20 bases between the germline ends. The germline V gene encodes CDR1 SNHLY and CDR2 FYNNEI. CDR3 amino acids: CASSEARSMMVGANYGYTF. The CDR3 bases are TGTGCCAGCAGTGAAGCAAGGTCGATGATGGTAGGGGCTAACTATGGCTACACCTTC.

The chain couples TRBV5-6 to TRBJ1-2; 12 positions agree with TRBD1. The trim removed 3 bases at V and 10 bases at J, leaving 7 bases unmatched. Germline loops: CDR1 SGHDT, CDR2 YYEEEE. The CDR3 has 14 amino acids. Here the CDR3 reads CASSSTGTGGLYTF. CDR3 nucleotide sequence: TGTGCCAGCAGCTCCACCGGGACAGGGGGCCTCTACACCTTC.

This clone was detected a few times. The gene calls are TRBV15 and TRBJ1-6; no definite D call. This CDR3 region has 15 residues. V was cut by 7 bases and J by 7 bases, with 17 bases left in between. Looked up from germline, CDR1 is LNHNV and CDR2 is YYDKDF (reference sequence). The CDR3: CATTVREGINSPLHF. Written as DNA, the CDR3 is TGTGCCACCACGGTCCGGGAGGGAATAAATTCACCCCTCCACTTT.

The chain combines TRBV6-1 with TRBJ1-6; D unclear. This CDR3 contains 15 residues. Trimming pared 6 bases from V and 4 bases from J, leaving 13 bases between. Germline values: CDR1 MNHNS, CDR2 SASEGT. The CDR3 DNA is TGTGCCAGCAGCGAAAGGGCGGATTATAATTCACCCCTCCACTTT. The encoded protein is CASSERADYNSPLHF.

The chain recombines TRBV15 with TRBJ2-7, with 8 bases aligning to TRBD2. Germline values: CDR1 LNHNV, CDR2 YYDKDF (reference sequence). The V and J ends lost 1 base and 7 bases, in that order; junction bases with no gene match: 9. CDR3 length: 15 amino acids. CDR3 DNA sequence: TGTGCCACCAGCAGAGGCGGTAGCGGGGTCTTGGAGCAGTACTTC. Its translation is CATSRGGSGVLEQYF.

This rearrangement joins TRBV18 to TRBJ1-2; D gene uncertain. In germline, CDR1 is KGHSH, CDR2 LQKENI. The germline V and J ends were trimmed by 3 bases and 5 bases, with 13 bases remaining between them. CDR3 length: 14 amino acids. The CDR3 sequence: CASSPQDLSYGYTF. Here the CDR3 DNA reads TGTGCCAGCTCACCCCAAGACTTGTCGTATGGCTACACCTTC.

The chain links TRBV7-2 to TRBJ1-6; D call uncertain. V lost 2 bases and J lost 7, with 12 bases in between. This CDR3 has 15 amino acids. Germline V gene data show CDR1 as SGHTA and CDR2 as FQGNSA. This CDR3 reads CASSLLGSENSPLHF. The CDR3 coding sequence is TGTGCCAGCAGCTTATTGGGCAGCGAAAATTCACCCCTCCACTTT.

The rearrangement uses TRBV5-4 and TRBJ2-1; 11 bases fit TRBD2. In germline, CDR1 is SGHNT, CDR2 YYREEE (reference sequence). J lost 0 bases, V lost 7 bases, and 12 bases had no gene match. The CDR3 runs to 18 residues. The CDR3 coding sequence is TGTGCCAGCGGACTTAGCGGGGGGGCCGTTAACTCCTACAATGAGCAGTTCTTC. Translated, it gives CASGLSGGAVNSYNEQFF. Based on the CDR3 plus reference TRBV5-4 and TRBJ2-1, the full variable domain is ETGVTQSPTHLIKTRGQQVTLRCSSQSGHNTVSWYQQALGQGPQFIFQYYREEENGRGNFPPRFSGLQFPNYSSELNVNALELDDSALYLCASGLSGGAVNSYNEQFFGPGTRLTVL.

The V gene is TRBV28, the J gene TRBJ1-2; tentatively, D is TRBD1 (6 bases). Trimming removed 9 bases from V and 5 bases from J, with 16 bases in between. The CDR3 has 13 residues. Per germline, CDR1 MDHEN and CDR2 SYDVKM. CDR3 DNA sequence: TGTGCCAGTGTTGGACAGACCCTTTATGGCTACACCTTC. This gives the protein CASVGQTLYGYTF.

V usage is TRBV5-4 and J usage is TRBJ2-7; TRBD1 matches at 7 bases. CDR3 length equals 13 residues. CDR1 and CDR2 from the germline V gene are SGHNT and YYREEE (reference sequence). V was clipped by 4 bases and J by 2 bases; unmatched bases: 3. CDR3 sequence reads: CASSPDRAYEQYF. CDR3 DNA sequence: TGTGCCAGCAGCCCAGACAGGGCCTACGAGCAGTACTTC. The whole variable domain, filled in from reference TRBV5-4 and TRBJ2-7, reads ETGVTQSPTHLIKTRGQQVTLRCSSQSGHNTVSWYQQALGQGPQFIFQYYREEENGRGNFPPRFSGLQFPNYSSELNVNALELDDSALYLCASSPDRAYEQYFGPGTRLTVT.

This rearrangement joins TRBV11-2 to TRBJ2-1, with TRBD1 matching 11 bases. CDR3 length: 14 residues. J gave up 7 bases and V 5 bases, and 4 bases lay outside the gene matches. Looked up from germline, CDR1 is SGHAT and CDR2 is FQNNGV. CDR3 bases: TGTGCCAGCAGCGGACAGGGGGCTCGGAATGAGCAGTTCTTC. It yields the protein CASSGQGARNEQFF.

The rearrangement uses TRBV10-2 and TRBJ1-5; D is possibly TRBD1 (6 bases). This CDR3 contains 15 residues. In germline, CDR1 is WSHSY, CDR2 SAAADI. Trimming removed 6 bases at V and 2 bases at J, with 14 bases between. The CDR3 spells CASSTGIGGNQPQHF. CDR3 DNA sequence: TGCGCCAGCAGCACAGGGATCGGAGGCAATCAGCCCCAGCATTTT.

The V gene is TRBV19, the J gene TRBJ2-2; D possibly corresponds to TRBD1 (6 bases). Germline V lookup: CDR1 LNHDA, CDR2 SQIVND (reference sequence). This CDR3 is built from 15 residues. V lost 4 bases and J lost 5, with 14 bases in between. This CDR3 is CASSKQGAGTGELFF. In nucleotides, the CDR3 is TGTGCCAGTAGTAAACAGGGAGCCGGAACCGGGGAGCTGTTTTTT.

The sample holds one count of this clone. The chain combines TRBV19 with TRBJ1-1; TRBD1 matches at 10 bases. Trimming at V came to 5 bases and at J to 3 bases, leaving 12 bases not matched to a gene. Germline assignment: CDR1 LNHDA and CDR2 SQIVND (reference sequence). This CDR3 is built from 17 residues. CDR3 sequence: CASSPDLWDRGYTEAFF. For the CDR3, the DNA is TGTGCCAGTAGTCCAGACCTCTGGGACAGGGGTTACACTGAAGCTTTCTTT.